What follows is one T cell receptor beta chain and its context. Its antigen target is currently unknown. Nothing much larger sits one base from this clone, and base qualities are not available. The germline V gene specifies SQVTM as CDR1 and ANQGSEA as CDR2. Trimming at the junction amounts to 3 bases on V and 4 bases on J, and the germline ends lie 18 bases apart. From the cysteine through the phenylalanine, the CDR3 covers 15 amino acids. The DNA shown is the 45-base CDR3, in frame from base 1. The entry originates in a study of blood T cell repertoires in COVID-19 (dated by TCRdb to about 2020). With regard to the full study: The collaborator samples originated in the United States, Italy and Spain and spanned the acute and convalescent phases of COVID-19. The prospective study material was composed of cDNA or gDNA derived from T cells, B-cell-depleted T cells, or PBMCs. The dataset comprised deeply sampled blood TCRbeta repertoires from subjects exposed to, actively infected with, or recovered from COVID-19. The repertoires were made available in a free public database intended to serve as a resource for research on the immune response to SARS-CoV-2. The samples were drawn from two sources: the first 160 participants of the ongoing ImmuneRACE study, and 950 to 1,500 subjects contributed by 6 global collaborators. Nearly every sample came with metadata listing a de-identified subject ID, COVID-19 status, age in years and sex. HLA class I and class II types, where available, came from metadata supplied by the sample provider rather than from assay-based typing.

TCRbeta CDR3 regions were amplified from genomic DNA using the immunoSEQ Assay, a bias-controlled multiplex PCR. The study's own analysis went as follows. The number of nucleated cells in each sample was estimated by amplification of reference gene primers within the assay. To quantify the absolute abundance of each unique TCRbeta CDR3 rearrangement, sequence reads were collapsed and filtered. For each sample, productive Simpson clonality was calculated by taking the square root of Simpson's diversity index across productive rearrangements. As stored in TCRdb, this immuneACCESS dataset retains in-frame rearrangements with V and J assigned. A fraction of the clones does not appear; measured against another copy, unresolved V genes explain less than half of the discrepancy, and the remainder lacks a known reason. From that table come the V and J calls and clone size; the DNA was used to work out D and trimming. Across this sample there are 400,000 or so clones, with around 90% seen only once. The top ten hold 3% of the sample.

The collaborating institutions used their own protocols to collect whole blood in K2EDTA tubes. For TCRbeta analysis, collaborators shipped samples in one of three forms: frozen whole blood, isolated PBMCs, or DNA extracted from either of those sample types. The study at large found these results: The amount of clinical and demographic metadata varied by source and participant and was provided uncurated.

Sequenced material: peripheral blood. The rearranged chain carries TRBV29-1 and TRBJ1-2; D gene: possibly TRBD1, on 5 matching bases. The receptor was derived from a human donor in a cohort sampled during active COVID-19. The CDR3 sequence is CSVEPPGLLIYGYTF. Here is the DNA: TGCAGCGTTGAGCCTCCGGGACTGTTAATCTATGGCTACACCTTC. With all but the CDR3 taken from the reference TRBV29-1 and TRBJ1-2 genes, the full variable domain is: SAVISQKPSRDICQRGTSLTIQCQVDSQVTMMFWYRQQPGQSLTLIATANQGSEATYESGFVIDKFPISRPNLTFSTLTVSNMSPEDSSIYLCSVEPPGLLIYGYTFGSGTRLTVV.